This entry lists 20 T cell receptor beta chains sequenced from one sample in a study of post-analysis software for immune sequencing data. Study-wide points: There were a few TRBV segments more frequent in patients than controls, and TRBV5-6, TRBV5-1 and TRBV20-1 were among them.

Their specific antigens are unknown. The authors incorporated unique molecular identifiers into the TCR beta cDNA libraries. TCRdb reanalysed the PCR reads using MiXCR and keeps one entry per CDR3 protein. This table holds 380,000 or so distinct CDR3 sequences, roughly 35% found once. The sequenced material came from blood. These receptors were collected from a girl aged 5 to 17 with multiple sclerosis.

This clonotype was counted between two and nine times. The chain has TRBV10-2 and TRBJ2-1; tentatively, D is TRBD1 or TRBD2 (5 bases each). The V gene's germline CDR1 is WSHSY and CDR2 SAAADI. This CDR3 is 13 amino acids long. Trimming left V 7 bases short and J 6 bases short, with 13 bases between. CDR3 loop: CASIIGGGNEQFF. In DNA form, the CDR3 reads TGCGCCAGCATCATCGGTGGGGGCAATGAGCAGTTCTTC.

The genes are TRBV20-1 and TRBJ2-1; possibly TRBD1 or TRBD2 for D (6 bases each). The CDR3 has 13 amino acids. Trimming stripped 7 bases from V and 11 bases from J, with 21 bases between. Per germline, CDR1 DFQATT and CDR2 SNEGSKA (reference sequence). In DNA form, the CDR3 reads TGCAGTGTCATCTTACCGGGGGCTGTAAAGCAGTTCTTC. As protein: CSVILPGAVKQFF.

The V and J genes are TRBV7-2 and TRBJ1-5, with TRBD1 matching 7 bases. Germline V gives CDR1 SGHTA, CDR2 FQGNSA. The CDR3 covers 15 residues. The V and J ends lost 4 bases and 6 bases, in that order; junction bases with no gene match: 9. The CDR3 region is CASSYGQAAGQPQHF. As DNA, the CDR3 is TGTGCCAGCAGCTACGGACAGGCGGCAGGTCAGCCCCAGCATTTT.

This clonotype was seen many times. This sequence joins TRBV10-3 and TRBJ2-3; 8 bases line up with TRBD1. V lost 0 bases to trimming and J lost 6 bases; unmatched junction nucleotides: 11. The germline gives CDR1 ENHRY, CDR2 SYGVKD. This CDR3 contains 17 residues. Here the CDR3 DNA reads TGTGCCATCAGTGAGTCCGACAGGGGAAGGGTATCCGATACGCAGTATTTT. The encoded protein is CAISESDRGRVSDTQYF.

In its sample, this clonotype was seen a few times. The chain recombines TRBV28 with TRBJ2-7; D remains unclear. Trimming shortened V by 3 bases and J by 0 bases, and 15 bases separated the two germline ends. This CDR3 is built from 16 residues. The germline V gene encodes CDR1 MDHEN and CDR2 SYDVKM. CDR3 loop: CASSLSGERSSYEQYF. The CDR3 DNA reads as TGTGCCAGCAGTTTGAGTGGGGAAAGAAGCTCCTACGAGCAGTACTTC.

This sequence joins TRBV5-1 and TRBJ2-7; D uncertain. The V and J ends lost 0 bases and 5 bases respectively, with 18 bases between them. This CDR3 has 16 residues. Germline assignment: CDR1 SGHRS and CDR2 YFSETQ. This CDR3 is CASSLGPLRAQDEQYF. The CDR3 bases are TGCGCCAGCAGCTTGGGGCCATTAAGGGCCCAAGACGAGCAGTACTTC.

The V call is TRBV20-1, the J call TRBJ2-4, with TRBD1 as a possible D gene (5 bases). The V gene's germline CDR1 is DFQATT and CDR2 SNEGSKA (reference sequence). This CDR3 contains 15 residues. V was pared by 3 bases and J by 0 bases, with 12 bases between. The CDR3 nucleotides are TGCAGTGCTAGTCTTCTAGGGGAAGCCAAAAACATTCAGTACTTC. Translated: CSASLLGEAKNIQYF.

The rearrangement uses TRBV5-1 and TRBJ2-7, with D possibly TRBD1 on 5 matching bases. This CDR3 contains 15 residues. Germline V lookup: CDR1 SGHRS, CDR2 YFSETQ. V lost 4 bases and J 1 base, leaving 15 bases between the germline ends. The CDR3 DNA reads as TGCGCCAGCAGCCCCGACTTGAGACAGTCCTACGAGCAGTACTTC. Translating it yields CASSPDLRQSYEQYF.

The sample holds a few counts of this clonotype. The genes are TRBV20-1 and TRBJ2-3; no definite D call. The germline gives CDR1 DFQATT, CDR2 SNEGSKA (reference sequence). The CDR3 extends over 12 amino acids. The V and J ends lost 6 bases and 2 bases respectively, with 9 bases between them. CDR3 amino acids: CSAQHTTDTQYF. CDR3 nucleotide sequence: TGCAGTGCCCAGCACACCACAGATACGCAGTATTTT.

This chain links TRBV20-1 with TRBJ2-7; TRBD2 matches 8 bases. The CDR3 has 15 residues. Per germline, CDR1 DFQATT and CDR2 SNEGSKA (reference sequence). J gave up 0 bases and V 7 bases, and 11 bases lay outside the gene matches. In DNA, the CDR3 is TGCAGTGTTGGGCGGCTCACTAGCGGCTCCTACGAGCAGTACTTC. This translates into CSVGRLTSGSYEQYF.

This clonotype was detected many times. V usage is TRBV11-2 and J usage is TRBJ2-7, with 9 nucleotides matching TRBD1. This CDR3 region has 18 residues. The germline CDR1 and CDR2 sequences are SGHAT and FQNNGV. The V segment lost 5 bases and the J segment 2 bases; nucleotides outside the gene matches: 16. As DNA, the CDR3 is TGTGCCAGCAGCCCCCTCAACCGGGGGACAGGGCAAACCTACGAGCAGTACTTC. It encodes CASSPLNRGTGQTYEQYF.

V usage is TRBV7-9 and J usage is TRBJ2-1; 10 bases align to TRBD2. Looked up from germline, CDR1 is SEHNR and CDR2 is FQNEAQ (reference sequence). This CDR3 region has 15 residues. J was trimmed by 7 bases and V by 3 bases; bases with no gene match: 6. CDR3 in amino acids: CASSLASGGSNEQFF. CDR3 DNA sequence: TGTGCCAGCAGCTTGGCTAGCGGGGGATCAAATGAGCAGTTCTTC.

The chain carries TRBV10-3 and TRBJ2-7, with 12 bases that match TRBD2. J was trimmed by 6 bases and V by 2 bases; bases with no gene match: 8. The CDR3 has 16 residues. Germline CDR1 and CDR2: ENHRY and SYGVKD. The CDR3 reads CAISETSGGPSFEQYF. In DNA form, the CDR3 reads TGTGCCATCAGTGAGACTAGCGGGGGGCCTTCGTTCGAGCAGTACTTC.

V usage is TRBV13 and J usage is TRBJ2-3, with D perhaps TRBD1 (5 bases). The CDR3 length is 13 residues. The V and J ends lost 5 bases and 6 bases respectively, with 12 bases between them. Germline V gives CDR1 PRHDT, CDR2 FYEKMQ (reference sequence). CDR3 sequence: CASSLRAGDTQYF. CDR3 DNA: TGTGCCAGCAGCCTCAGGGCCGGCGATACGCAGTATTTT.

Concerning this clonotype itself: The junction differs from germline at one of its ends, possibly a read error. CDR3 coding DNA: TGTGTCAGCAGTTACTCGCAACCCCCCAGGGGACAAAACAATGAGCAGTTCTTC. Protein sequence: CVSSYSQPPRGQNNEQFF. V and J are TRBV6-5 and TRBJ2-1; D perhaps matches TRBD1 (6 bases). The CDR3 extends over 18 amino acids. In germline, CDR1 is MNHEY, CDR2 SVGAGI.

This clonotype has just a few counts. V and J are TRBV7-9 and TRBJ1-2, with D possibly matching TRBD1 (5 bases). Germline CDR1 SEHNR, CDR2 FQNEAQ (reference sequence). The CDR3 extends over 12 amino acids. V shed 10 bases and J shed 4 bases, with 13 bases lying between them. The CDR3 region is CATGAQSYGYTF. For the CDR3, the DNA is TGTGCCACCGGGGCCCAGTCCTATGGCTACACCTTC.

This clonotype was observed a few times. The rearrangement joins TRBV7-9 to TRBJ1-1; no reliable D call. Trimming stripped 5 bases from V and 0 bases from J, with 7 bases between. Germline V gives CDR1 SEHNR, CDR2 FQNEAQ (reference sequence). CDR3 length: 13 amino acids. The CDR3 DNA sequence: TGTGCCAGCAGCGCCACAGTGAACACTGAAGCTTTCTTT. Translated: CASSATVNTEAFF.

V is TRBV3-1 and J is TRBJ2-7, with unresolved D. With 2 bases removed from V and 3 bases from J, the gap between germline ends came to 11 bases. The CDR3 is made up of 14 amino acids. Germline V gives CDR1 LGHDT, CDR2 YNNKEL (reference sequence). The CDR3 spells CASSQPPSNYEQYF. The CDR3 DNA sequence: TGTGCCAGCAGCCAACCGCCGTCGAACTACGAGCAGTACTTC.

The V call is TRBV12-3 or TRBV12-4, the J call TRBJ2-7; D gene ambiguous. The germline V and J ends were trimmed by 2 bases and 1 base, with 12 bases remaining between them. The CDR3 loop spans 15 amino acids. CDR3 DNA: TGTGCCAGCAGTTTAAGGTTTGGGGATTCCTACGAGCAGTACTTC. Translating gives CASSLRFGDSYEQYF.

This clonotype was observed once. V gene TRBV12-3 or TRBV12-4 combines with J gene TRBJ2-1; 14 bases line up with TRBD2. J lost 6 bases, V lost 6 bases, and 7 bases had no gene match. This CDR3 is built from 16 residues. Here the CDR3 reads CASRPRLAGGSNEQFF. CDR3 in DNA: TGTGCCAGCAGACCCAGACTAGCGGGGGGGTCCAATGAGCAGTTCTTC.